The source of this T cell receptor beta chain is a study of siplizumab effects on memory and regulatory T cells. The germline V and J ends were trimmed by 0 bases and 6 bases, with 24 bases remaining between them. Germline V gene lookup returns CDR1 SNHLY and CDR2 FYNNEI. This CDR3 has 18 residues. Per sample, the assay covered 90,000 to 100,000 TCR templates. Some clones are missing from TCRdb's copy, which holds only in-frame ones; the method was immunoSEQ multiplex PCR. The sample consists of about 110,000 clones, roughly 92% of them appearing once. V gene TRBV2 combines with J gene TRBJ2-7, with D maybe TRBD1 (6 bases). The sequence derives from a human donor in good health. The sample was CD4+ T cells sorted from blood. The CDR3 nucleotides are TGTGCCAGCAGTGAAGCCCCGGGTGGGGGCGCAAGGTTGGCCGAGCAGTACTTC. Protein product: CASSEAPGGGARLAEQYF.